These 7 T cell receptor beta chains came from one sample sequenced in a study of monozygotic twins with cystic fibrosis. Only in-frame clones appear in the TCRdb table, and some are missing; sequencing was by immunoSEQ multiplex PCR. The table includes about 26,000 clones, 96% detected once. The sequencing input was blood. These receptors were taken from a girl aged 2 to 9 with cystic fibrosis.

The CDR3 loop reads CASSHERETDTQYF. The CDR3 DNA follows: TGCGCCAGCAGCCATGAGAGGGAGACAGATACGCAGTATTTT. This rearrangement joins TRBV4-1 to TRBJ2-3, with D possibly matching TRBD2 (5 bases). V was clipped by 3 bases and J by 3 bases, with 10 bases between them. Germline values: CDR1 MGHRA, CDR2 YSYEKL. The CDR3 totals 14 residues.

V is TRBV30 and J is TRBJ2-1; possibly TRBD1 or TRBD2 for D (5 bases each). Germline V gives CDR1 GTSNPN, CDR2 SVGIG (reference sequence). The V end was cut by 3 bases, the J end by 8 bases, with 14 bases between. The length of the CDR3 is 13 residues. CDR3 in DNA: TGTGCCTGGAGCGTACCGCCGGGGCATGAGCAGTTCTTC. This translates into CAWSVPPGHEQFF.

The rearrangement links TRBV28 to TRBJ1-1; 7 nucleotides line up with TRBD1. The CDR3 totals 14 residues. Germline loops: CDR1 MDHEN, CDR2 SYDVKM. The V and J ends lost 8 bases and 7 bases, in that order; junction bases with no gene match: 13. Written as DNA, the CDR3 is TGTGCCAGCGCCAAAGGGGGCATTAATGTTGAAGCTTTCTTT. Translating gives CASAKGGINVEAFF.

The chain uses TRBV2 and TRBJ2-2; TRBD1 might be the D (6 bases). Germline V gene data show CDR1 as SNHLY and CDR2 as FYNNEI. Trimming left V 6 bases short and J 6 bases short, with 14 bases between. The CDR3 contains 14 residues. CDR3 coding DNA: TGTGCCAGCAGCCAAAACAGGGACCCCGGGGAGCTGTTTTTT. Its translation: CASSQNRDPGELFF.

The rearrangement joins TRBV7-2 to TRBJ2-5; 8 bases are shared with TRBD1. The CDR3 loop spans 15 amino acids. V was pared by 5 bases and J by 4 bases, with 9 bases of the junction left unmatched. Germline-derived CDR1 and CDR2 are SGHTA and FQGNSA. The CDR3 region has the DNA TGTGCCAGCAGCCGCGCCCTCGGGACAGGAGAGACCCAGTACTTC. This codes for CASSRALGTGETQYF. Full variable domain (outside the CDR3, taken from reference TRBV7-2 and TRBJ2-5): GAGVSQSPSNKVTEKGKDVELRCDPISGHTALYWYRQSLGQGLEFLIYFQGNSAPDKSGLPSDRFSAERTGGSVSTLTIQRTQQEDSAVYLCASSRALGTGETQYFGPGTRLLVL.

V gene TRBV7-2 combines with J gene TRBJ2-5; the D gene is possibly TRBD2 (6 bases). V was trimmed by 1 base and J by 7 bases, leaving 16 bases between them. Germline V gene lookup returns CDR1 SGHTA and CDR2 FQGNSA. The CDR3 is made up of 15 amino acids. The CDR3 reads CASSLGGTPDGTQYF. As DNA, the CDR3 is TGTGCCAGCAGCTTAGGTGGGACTCCTGACGGGACCCAGTACTTC.

A word on this clone: This same CDR3 is encoded by further DNA sequences in the sample. The J gene is TRBJ2-3, the V gene TRBV7-9; maybe TRBD1 (6 bases). The CDR3 is 12 residues long. V lost 4 bases, J lost 4 bases, and 6 bases lay in between. The germline V gene encodes CDR1 SEHNR and CDR2 FQNEAQ (reference sequence). The CDR3, as DNA: TGTGCCAGCAGCTCAGGGGCAGATACGCAGTATTTT. Translated: CASSSGADTQYF.